The source of this T cell receptor beta chain is a study of blood T cell repertoires in COVID-19. About the research overall: Acute and convalescent COVID-19 specimens originated in the United States, Italy and Spain. In each case, the material was cDNA or gDNA derived from T cells, B-cell-depleted T cells, or PBMCs.

Deletions cut 0 bases from V and 5 bases from J, with 11 bases between. Germline lookup yields CDR1 SGHNT and CDR2 YYREEE (reference sequence). The length of the CDR3 is 14 residues. The protocol was immunoSEQ multiplex PCR, while the TCRdb copy is restricted to in-frame clones and leaves out a portion. Counted here are about 170,000 clones, 70% to 90% occurring once; the ten biggest clones make up 6.9%. The receptor was derived from a man at least 80 years old with COVID-19, enrolled during active disease. The material sequenced was peripheral blood. The chain has TRBV5-4 and TRBJ2-5, with D perhaps matching TRBD1 (5 bases). CDR3 residues: CASSLVGRAETQYF. The CDR3 nucleotides are TGTGCCAGCAGCTTGGTGGGCAGGGCGGAGACCCAGTACTTC.